This TCR beta chain was observed in a study of post-analysis software for immune sequencing data. As concerns this clonotype: As yet, its antigen is unknown.

Study-wide points: Five or six TRBV segments were significantly more frequent in patients than in controls. TRBV5-6, TRBV5-1 and TRBV20-1 were among these segments.

There are 13 residues in the CDR3. V was clipped by 3 bases and J by 6 bases, with 9 bases between them. Germline V lookup: CDR1 SGHTA, CDR2 FQGNSA. Researchers reported that TCR beta cDNA libraries carried unique molecular identifiers. TCRdb reprocessed the PCR reads via MiXCR and lists one record per CDR3 protein. The table records about 160,000 distinct CDR3 sequences, roughly 40% of them present only once. The chain uses TRBV7-2 and TRBJ2-1; D is possibly TRBD1 or TRBD2 (5 bases each). Specimen: blood, collected after autologous hematopoietic stem cell transplantation. The source of this sequence is a girl between 5 and 17 years old with multiple sclerosis. The CDR3 reads CASSLGPVNEQFF. In DNA, the CDR3 is TGTGCCAGCAGCTTGGGACCAGTCAATGAGCAGTTCTTC.